These T cell receptor beta chains were read from a single sample in a study of blood T cell repertoires in COVID-19. Generated by immunoSEQ multiplex PCR, the TCRdb table keeps only in-frame clones and is missing some. The data hold some 200,000 clones, with approximately 89% observed a single time. The sequencing sample was made of peripheral blood. These receptors were collected from a woman between 40 and 50 years old with acute or convalescent COVID-19. CDR3s include the opening cysteine and the closing phenylalanine or tryptophan. The D gene is left open where the match is weak. Some rows mark clone size as missing; the rest say once, few, many or name a class of expanded clone.

CDR3	DNA	D	V	J	size
CASSPANTGELFF	TGTGCCAGCAGCCCCGCGAACACCGGGGAGCTGTTTTTT	-	TRBV7-3	TRBJ2-2	-
CASSVGGDSPLHF	TGTGCCAGCAGTGTGGGAGGAGATTCACCCCTCCACTTT	-	TRBV25-1	TRBJ1-6	once
CSVGGHGDRAGYGYTF	TGCAGCGTTGGCGGGCATGGAGACAGGGCCGGCTATGGCTACACCTTC	TRBD1	TRBV29-1	TRBJ1-2	-
CASRRDRDNYGYTF	TGTGCCAGCAGGAGGGACAGAGATAACTATGGCTACACCTTC	TRBD1	TRBV27	TRBJ1-2	-
CASSGTGNYGYTF	TGTGCCAGTAGTGGGACAGGAAACTATGGCTACACCTTC	TRBD1	TRBV19	TRBJ1-2	-
CASSPGSTNEKLFF	TGCGCCAGCAGCCCAGGGTCAACGAATGAAAAACTGTTTTTT	-	TRBV5-1	TRBJ1-4	-
CASSPPGTGSKNIQYF	TGTGCCAGCTCACCACCGGGGACAGGGTCCAAAAACATTCAGTACTTC	TRBD1	TRBV18	TRBJ2-4	-
CASSLWGQPVLTF	TGTGCCAGCAGCTTGTGGGGACAACCCGTCCTGACTTTC	-	TRBV7-9	TRBJ2-6	-
CATSRDSGQGTPQHF	TGTGCCACCAGCAGAGATTCGGGACAGGGTACGCCCCAGCATTTT	TRBD1	TRBV15	TRBJ1-5	-
CASSVASSGNTEAFF	TGTGCCAGCAGCGTAGCAAGTTCGGGGAACACTGAAGCTTTCTTT	-	TRBV9	TRBJ1-1	-
CASSIWDNNQPQHF	TGTGCCAGTAGTATTTGGGACAACAATCAGCCCCAGCATTTT	-	TRBV19	TRBJ1-5	-
CASSIGTDYGYTF	TGTGCCAGTAGTATAGGGACAGACTATGGCTACACCTTC	-	TRBV19	TRBJ1-2	-
CASSEYNRGQGDYGYTF	TGTGCCAGCAGTGAATATAATAGAGGACAGGGGGACTATGGCTACACCTTC	TRBD1	TRBV25-1	TRBJ1-2	-
CASRGGHHGYTF	TGTGCCAGCAGGGGCGGACACCACGGCTACACCTTC	-	TRBV2	TRBJ1-2	-
CASTRLAGVTDTQYF	TGTGCCAGCACCCGACTAGCGGGGGTCACAGATACGCAGTATTTT	TRBD2	TRBV2	TRBJ2-3	few
CASSLNVGTQNTQYF	TGCGCCAGCAGCCTGAACGTTGGGACTCAAAATACGCAGTATTTT	-	TRBV4-1	TRBJ2-3	-
CASSLGGASYNEQFF	TGTGCCAGCAGTCTCGGGGGGGCCAGCTACAATGAGCAGTTCTTC	TRBD2	TRBV9	TRBJ2-1	-
CASSQFSGTLSGNTIYF	TGTGCCAGCAGCCAATTTTCCGGGACACTCTCTGGAAACACCATATATTTT	-	TRBV3-1/TRBV3-2	TRBJ1-3	-
CAWDMGGGGYTF	TGTGCCTGGGATATGGGGGGTGGCGGCTACACCTTC	-	TRBV30	TRBJ1-2	-
CASSREAVNYGYTF	TGCGCCAGCTCTCGTGAGGCCGTTAACTATGGCTACACCTTC	-	TRBV4-1	TRBJ1-2	-
CASGLVRKWTGTDTQYF	TGTGCTAGTGGTTTGGTACGAAAGTGGACAGGGACAGATACGCAGTATTTT	TRBD1	TRBV12-5	TRBJ2-3	once
CASSQAGQGSQETQYF	TGTGCCAGCAGCCAGGCGGGACAGGGCTCACAAGAGACCCAGTACTTC	TRBD1	TRBV7-3	TRBJ2-5	-
CASSLDPGGRSYGYTF	TGCGCCAGCAGCTTGGATCCGGGGGGAAGGAGCTATGGCTACACCTTC	-	TRBV5-1	TRBJ1-2	-
CASGLVLGQAKNTEAFF	TGTGCTAGTGGTTTGGTATTGGGACAGGCAAAGAACACTGAAGCTTTCTTT	TRBD1	TRBV12-5	TRBJ1-1	-
CASRLDRPYNSPLHF	TGTGCCAGCCGATTGGACAGGCCCTATAATTCACCCCTCCACTTT	TRBD1	TRBV27	TRBJ1-6	-
CASSIRTSENTQYF	TGTGCCAGTAGTATAAGGACTAGCGAGAATACGCAGTATTTT	TRBD2	TRBV19	TRBJ2-3	-